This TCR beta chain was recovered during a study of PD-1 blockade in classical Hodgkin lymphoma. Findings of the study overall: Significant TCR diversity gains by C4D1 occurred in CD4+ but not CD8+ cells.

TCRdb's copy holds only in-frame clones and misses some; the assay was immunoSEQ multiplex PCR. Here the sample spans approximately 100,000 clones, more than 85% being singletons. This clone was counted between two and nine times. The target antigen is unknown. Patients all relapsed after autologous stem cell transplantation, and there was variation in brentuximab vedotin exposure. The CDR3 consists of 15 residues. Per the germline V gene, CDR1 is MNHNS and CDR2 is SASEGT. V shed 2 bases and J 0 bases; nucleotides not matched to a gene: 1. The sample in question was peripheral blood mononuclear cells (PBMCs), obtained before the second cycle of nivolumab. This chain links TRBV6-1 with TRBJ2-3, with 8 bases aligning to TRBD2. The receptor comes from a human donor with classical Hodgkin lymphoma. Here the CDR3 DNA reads TGTGCCAGCAGTGAAATAGCGGGGAGCACAGATACGCAGTATTTT. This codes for CASSEIAGSTDTQYF.